This T cell receptor beta chain originates from a study of shared clonotypes between healthy human individuals. V lost 6 bases to trimming and J lost 1 base; unmatched junction nucleotides: 4. This CDR3 is built from 17 residues. Germline CDR1 reads SEHNR; CDR2 reads FQNEAQ (reference sequence). This table comes from immunoSEQ multiplex PCR, and its TCRdb copy is limited to in-frame clones, with some not included. There are approximately 980,000 clones in the sample; about three quarters occur only once, and approximately 1.5% lies in the top ten. The sample holds a few counts of this clone. The chain joins TRBV7-9 to TRBJ2-2; 14 bases map to TRBD2. Material: memory CD4+ T cells sorted from blood. Sample subset: CD45RA-negative fraction. The source is a man younger than 35 in good health. The CDR3: CASRPTSGRGNTGELFF. CDR3 coding DNA: TGTGCCAGCAGGCCGACTAGCGGGAGGGGGAACACCGGGGAGCTGTTTTTT.